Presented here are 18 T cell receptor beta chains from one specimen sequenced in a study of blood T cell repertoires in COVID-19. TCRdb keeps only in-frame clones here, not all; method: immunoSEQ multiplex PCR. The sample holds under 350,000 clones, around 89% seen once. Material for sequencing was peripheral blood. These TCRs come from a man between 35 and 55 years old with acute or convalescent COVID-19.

Here the CDR3 reads CASGSGSVPYNEQFF. For the CDR3, the DNA is TGTGCTAGTGGTTCCGGGTCGGTCCCCTACAATGAGCAGTTCTTC. The chain uses TRBV12-5 and TRBJ2-1; D gene ambiguous. Germline V gene data show CDR1 as LGHNT and CDR2 as FRNRAP. The CDR3 totals 15 residues. Trimming took 4 bases from V and 2 from J, leaving 12 bases between them.

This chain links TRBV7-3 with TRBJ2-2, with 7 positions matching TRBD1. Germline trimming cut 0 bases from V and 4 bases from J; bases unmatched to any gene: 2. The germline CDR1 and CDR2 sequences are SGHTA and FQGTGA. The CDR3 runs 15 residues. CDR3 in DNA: TGTGCCAGCAGCTTAACAGGGGGCGCCACCGGGGAGCTGTTTTTT. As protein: CASSLTGGATGELFF. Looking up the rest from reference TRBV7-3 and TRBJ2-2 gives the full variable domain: GAGVSQTPSNKVTEKGKYVELRCDPISGHTALYWYRQSLGQGPEFLIYFQGTGAADDSGLPNDRFFAVRPEGSVSTLKIQRTERGDSAVYLCASSLTGGATGELFFGEGSRLTVL.

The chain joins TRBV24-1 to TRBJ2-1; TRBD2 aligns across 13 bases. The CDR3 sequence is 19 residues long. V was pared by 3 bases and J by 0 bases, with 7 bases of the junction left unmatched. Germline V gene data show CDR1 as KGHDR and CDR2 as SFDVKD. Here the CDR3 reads CATSDAATSGGSSYNEQFF. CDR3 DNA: TGTGCCACCAGTGATGCTGCGACTAGCGGGGGGAGCTCCTACAATGAGCAGTTCTTC.

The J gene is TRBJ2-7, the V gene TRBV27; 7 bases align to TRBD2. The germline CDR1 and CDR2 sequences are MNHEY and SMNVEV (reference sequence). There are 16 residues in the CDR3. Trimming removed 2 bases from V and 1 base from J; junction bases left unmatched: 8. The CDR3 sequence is CASSLLPSGSSYEQYF. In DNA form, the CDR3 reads TGTGCCAGCAGTTTACTCCCTAGCGGATCTTCCTACGAGCAGTACTTC.

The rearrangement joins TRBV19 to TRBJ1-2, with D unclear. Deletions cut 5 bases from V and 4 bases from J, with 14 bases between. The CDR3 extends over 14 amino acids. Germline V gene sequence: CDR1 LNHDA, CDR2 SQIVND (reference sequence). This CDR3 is CASSGTHASYGYTF. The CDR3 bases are TGTGCCAGTAGTGGCACGCACGCTTCCTATGGCTACACCTTC.

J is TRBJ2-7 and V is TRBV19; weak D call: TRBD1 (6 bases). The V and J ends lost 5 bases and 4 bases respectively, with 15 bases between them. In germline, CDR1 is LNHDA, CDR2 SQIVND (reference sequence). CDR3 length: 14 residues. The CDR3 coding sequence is TGTGCCAGTAGTGTGACAGGATACGGATACGAGCAGTACTTC. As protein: CASSVTGYGYEQYF.

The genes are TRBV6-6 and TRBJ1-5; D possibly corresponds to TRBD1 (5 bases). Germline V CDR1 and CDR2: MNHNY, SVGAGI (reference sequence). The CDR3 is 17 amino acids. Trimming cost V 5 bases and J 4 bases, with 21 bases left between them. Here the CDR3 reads CASSPRPLDSLNQPQHF. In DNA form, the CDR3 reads TGTGCCAGCAGTCCCAGACCATTAGACAGCTTAAATCAGCCCCAGCATTTT.

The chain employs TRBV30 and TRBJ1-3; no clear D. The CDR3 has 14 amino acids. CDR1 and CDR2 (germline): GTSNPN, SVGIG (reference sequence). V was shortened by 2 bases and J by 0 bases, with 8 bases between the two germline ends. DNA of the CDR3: TGTGCCTGGAGTTGGGAGGGCTCTGGAAACACCATATATTTT. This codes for CAWSWEGSGNTIYF.

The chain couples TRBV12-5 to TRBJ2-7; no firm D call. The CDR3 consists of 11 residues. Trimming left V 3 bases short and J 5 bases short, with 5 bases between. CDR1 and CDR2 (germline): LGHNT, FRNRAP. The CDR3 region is CASGFLNEQYF. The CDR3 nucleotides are TGTGCTAGTGGTTTTCTAAACGAGCAGTACTTC.

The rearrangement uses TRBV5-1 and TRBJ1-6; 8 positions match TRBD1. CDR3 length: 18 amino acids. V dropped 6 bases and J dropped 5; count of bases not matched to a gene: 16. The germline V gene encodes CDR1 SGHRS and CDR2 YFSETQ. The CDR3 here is CASTRRGAGGADNSPLHF. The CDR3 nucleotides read TGCGCCAGCACCCGAAGGGGGGCAGGGGGCGCGGATAATTCACCCCTCCACTTT.

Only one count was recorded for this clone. The CDR3 protein is CASSSDMLNTEAFF. CDR3 bases: TGTGCCAGCAGCTCAGACATGTTGAACACTGAAGCTTTCTTT. The chain couples TRBV5-8 to TRBJ1-1, with no clear D. This CDR3 region has 14 residues. Germline V gene data show CDR1 as SGHTS and CDR2 as YDEGEE. The V and J ends lost 3 bases and 0 bases respectively, with 9 bases between them.

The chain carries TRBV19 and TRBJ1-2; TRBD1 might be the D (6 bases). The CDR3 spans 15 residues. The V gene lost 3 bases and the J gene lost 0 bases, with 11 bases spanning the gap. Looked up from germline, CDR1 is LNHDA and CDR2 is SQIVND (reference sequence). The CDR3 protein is CASSIPRGPNYGYTF. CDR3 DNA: TGTGCCAGTAGTATCCCCAGGGGACCTAACTATGGCTACACCTTC.

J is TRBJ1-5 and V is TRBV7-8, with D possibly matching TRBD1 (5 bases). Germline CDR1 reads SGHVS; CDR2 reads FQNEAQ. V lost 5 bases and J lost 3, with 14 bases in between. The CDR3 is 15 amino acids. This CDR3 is CASSPGQGPNQPQHF. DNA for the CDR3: TGTGCCAGCAGCCCCGGCCAGGGCCCCAATCAGCCCCAGCATTTT.

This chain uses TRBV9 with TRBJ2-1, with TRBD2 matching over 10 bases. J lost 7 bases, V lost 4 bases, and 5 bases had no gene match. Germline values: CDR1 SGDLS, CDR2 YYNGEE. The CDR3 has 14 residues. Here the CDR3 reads CASSSLAGSNEQFF. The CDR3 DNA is TGTGCCAGCAGCTCACTAGCGGGGTCGAATGAGCAGTTCTTC.

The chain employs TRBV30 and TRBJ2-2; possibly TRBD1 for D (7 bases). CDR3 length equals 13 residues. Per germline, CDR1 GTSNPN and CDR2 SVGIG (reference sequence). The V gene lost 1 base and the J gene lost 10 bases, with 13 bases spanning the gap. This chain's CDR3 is CAWSGVRGAELFF. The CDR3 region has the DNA TGTGCCTGGAGTGGGGTCAGGGGGGCGGAGCTGTTTTTT. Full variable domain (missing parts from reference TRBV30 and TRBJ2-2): SQTIHQWPATLVQPVGSPLSLECTVEGTSNPNLYWYRQAAGRGLQLLFYSVGIGQISSEVPQNLSASRPQDRQFILSSKKLLLSDSGFYLCAWSGVRGAELFFGEGSRLTVL.

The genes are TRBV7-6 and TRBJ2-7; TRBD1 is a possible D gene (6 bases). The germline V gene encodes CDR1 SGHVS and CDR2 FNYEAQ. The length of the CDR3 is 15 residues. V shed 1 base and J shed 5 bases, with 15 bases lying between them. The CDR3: CASSLVGTGNDEQYF. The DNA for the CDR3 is TGTGCCAGCAGCTTAGTGGGAACAGGGAATGACGAGCAGTACTTC.

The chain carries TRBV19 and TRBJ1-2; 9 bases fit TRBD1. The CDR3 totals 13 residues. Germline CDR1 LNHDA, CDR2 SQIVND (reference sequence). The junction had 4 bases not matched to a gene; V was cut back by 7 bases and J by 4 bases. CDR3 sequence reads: CASNPGQGYGYTF. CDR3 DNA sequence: TGTGCCAGTAACCCGGGACAGGGCTATGGCTACACCTTC. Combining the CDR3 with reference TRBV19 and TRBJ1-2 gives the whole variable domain DGGITQSPKYLFRKEGQNVTLSCEQNLNHDAMYWYRQDPGQGLRLIYYSQIVNDFQKGDIAEGYSVSREKKESFPLTVTSAQKNPTAFYLCASNPGQGYGYTFGSGTRLTVV.

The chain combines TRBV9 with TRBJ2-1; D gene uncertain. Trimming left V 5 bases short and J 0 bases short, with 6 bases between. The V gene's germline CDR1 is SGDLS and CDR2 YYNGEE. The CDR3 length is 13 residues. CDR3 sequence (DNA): TGTGCCAGCAGTACGAGCTCCTACAATGAGCAGTTCTTC. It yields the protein CASSTSSYNEQFF.